The 9 T cell receptor beta chains below all came from one sample that was sequenced in a study of cytomegalovirus exposure and HLA in healthy donors. PCR involved 60 Vbeta and 13 Jbeta primers. The data were produced by immunoSEQ multiplex PCR, yet TCRdb's version contains in-frame clones alone and is incomplete. The sample has tens of thousands of clones, roughly two thirds seen once. The specimen was PBMCs. These TCRs come from a man in his forties or fifties in good health and CMV-seropositive.

The genes are TRBV2 and TRBJ1-4, with 7 bases aligning to TRBD1. The CDR3 sequence is 15 residues long. Germline CDR1 and CDR2: SNHLY and FYNNEI. Trimming cost V 2 bases and J 4 bases; bases outside gene matches: 4. In DNA, the CDR3 is TGTGCCAGCAGTGAACCAGGGGGGTTTAATGAAAAACTGTTTTTT. Its protein product is CASSEPGGFNEKLFF.

V and J are TRBV5-4 and TRBJ2-7; 7 bases agree with TRBD1. V gave up 4 bases and J gave up 3 bases; unmatched junction bases: 4. The length of the CDR3 is 13 residues. The V gene's germline CDR1 is SGHNT and CDR2 YYREEE (reference sequence). The CDR3 nucleotides read TGTGCCAGCAGCCTAGGGACAGACTACGAGCAGTACTTC. Its translation: CASSLGTDYEQYF.

The chain couples TRBV2 to TRBJ2-1; 11 bases are a match to TRBD1. This CDR3 has 15 amino acids. V shed 2 bases and J 6 bases; nucleotides not matched to a gene: 3. In germline, CDR1 is SNHLY, CDR2 FYNNEI. In nucleotides, the CDR3 is TGTGCCAGCAGTGAATGGGGACAGGGGGGCAATGAGCAGTTCTTC. Protein: CASSEWGQGGNEQFF.

The chain employs TRBV4-3 and TRBJ2-6, with TRBD1 as a possible D gene (6 bases). Germline CDR1 LGHNA, CDR2 YSLEER. This CDR3 region has 19 residues. The ends were cut back, 2 bases at V and 0 bases at J, with 17 bases in the middle. As DNA, the CDR3 is TGCGCCAGCAGCCAACAACCACCAACAGGGTTCTCTGGGGCCAACGTCCTGACTTTC. Its protein product is CASSQQPPTGFSGANVLTF.

In this sample, this clone turned up a few times. The genes are TRBV5-6 and TRBJ2-6, with D possibly matching TRBD2 (5 bases). V lost 3 bases to trimming and J lost 2 bases, with 9 bases between them. The CDR3 covers 15 residues. Looked up from germline, CDR1 is SGHDT and CDR2 is YYEEEE. CDR3 sequence reads: CASSSAGTGANVLTF. The CDR3 coding sequence is TGTGCCAGCAGCTCCGCCGGGACTGGGGCCAACGTCCTGACTTTC. Filled out from reference TRBV5-6 and TRBJ2-6, the complete variable domain reads DAGVTQSPTHLIKTRGQQVTLRCSPKSGHDTVSWYQQALGQGPQFIFQYYEEEERQRGNFPDRFSGHQFPNYSSELNVNALLLGDSALYLCASSSAGTGANVLTFGAGSRLTVL.

The chain links TRBV15 to TRBJ1-1; perhaps TRBD1 as D (6 bases). Germline CDR1 is LNHNV and CDR2 is YYDKDF (reference sequence). V lost 4 bases and J 3 bases, leaving 12 bases between the germline ends. The CDR3 loop spans 14 amino acids. The CDR3 sequence: CATSKETGDTEAFF. The CDR3 nucleotides are TGTGCCACCAGCAAAGAGACAGGAGACACTGAAGCTTTCTTT. The full variable domain, its missing parts supplied by reference TRBV15 and TRBJ1-1, is DAMVIQNPRYQVTQFGKPVTLSCSQTLNHNVMYWYQQKSSQAPKLLFHYYDKDFNNEADTPDNFQSRRPNTSFCFLDIRSPGLGDTAMYLCATSKETGDTEAFFGQGTRLTVV.

The rearrangement links TRBV18 to TRBJ2-1; D not resolved. With 6 bases removed from V and 6 bases from J, the gap between germline ends came to 12 bases. Germline V gene sequence: CDR1 KGHSH, CDR2 LQKENI. CDR3 length: 13 residues. CDR3 in amino acids: CASSNPPGNEQFF. For the CDR3, the DNA is TGTGCCAGCTCGAACCCCCCAGGCAATGAGCAGTTCTTC.

The chain joins TRBV29-1 to TRBJ2-3; maybe TRBD2 (5 bases). The CDR3 is 13 residues long. The ends were cut back, 4 bases at V and 3 bases at J, with 11 bases in the middle. Germline V gene sequence: CDR1 SQVTM, CDR2 ANQGSEA. CDR3 sequence (DNA): TGCAGCGTTGTCGTAGGCGGGACAGATACGCAGTATTTT. Its translation is CSVVVGGTDTQYF.

A few counts support this clone. V and J are TRBV6-1 and TRBJ2-1; 10 bases align to TRBD1. CDR1 MNHNS and CDR2 SASEGT come from the germline V gene. The CDR3 contains 15 residues. The ends lost 8 bases at V and 9 bases at J; junction bases unmatched: 13. CDR3 DNA sequence: TGTGCCAGCCCAGAACCGGGACAGGGGACACGTGAGCAGTTCTTC. It specifies CASPEPGQGTREQFF.